These T cell receptor beta chains were read from a single sample in a study of blood T cell repertoires in COVID-19. Here immunoSEQ multiplex PCR was the method, and the copy in TCRdb shows in-frame clones only, minus some. The sample records about 200,000 clones, around 84% being singletons. Sequenced sample: peripheral blood. Source of these receptors: a human donor in a cohort sampled during active COVID-19. Each CDR3 is given with its conserved first and last residue. D genes are given only for firm matches. Rows may omit the clone size; those that give it use once, few, many or a size class.

j_gene: TRBJ2-1; d_gene: TRBD1; abundance: -; v_gene: TRBV4-3; len: 16; CDR3nt: TGCGCCAGCAGCCCCCAGGGACAGGGGGGGATAAATGAGCAGTTCTTC; CDR3aa: CASSPQGQGGINEQFF
j_gene: TRBJ1-5; d_gene: -; abundance: -; v_gene: TRBV7-7; len: 15; CDR3nt: -; CDR3aa: CASNHVYDCNQPQHF
j_gene: TRBJ1-1; d_gene: -; abundance: few; v_gene: TRBV9; len: 12; CDR3nt: TGTGCCAGCACACCTCCCGGGGATGAAGCTTTCTTT; CDR3aa: CASTPPGDEAFF
j_gene: TRBJ1-2; d_gene: -; abundance: few; v_gene: TRBV5-6; len: 15; CDR3nt: TGTGCCAGCAGCTTGAGGTGGCGGCCTAACTATGGCTACACCTTC; CDR3aa: CASSLRWRPNYGYTF
j_gene: TRBJ1-1; d_gene: -; abundance: few; v_gene: TRBV24-1; len: 11; CDR3nt: TGTGCCACCACTTCGGACACTGAAGCTTTCTTT; CDR3aa: CATTSDTEAFF
j_gene: TRBJ1-1; d_gene: TRBD1; abundance: -; v_gene: TRBV28; len: 16; CDR3nt: TGTGCCAGCAGTCCGCACCGACAGGGGGGCAACACTGAAGCTTTCTTT; CDR3aa: CASSPHRQGGNTEAFF
j_gene: TRBJ2-7; d_gene: -; abundance: -; v_gene: TRBV12-5; len: 16; CDR3nt: TGTGCTAGTGGTTTGGGCGGGGACGGATCGACCTACGAGCAGTACTTC; CDR3aa: CASGLGGDGSTYEQYF
j_gene: TRBJ2-1; d_gene: -; abundance: -; v_gene: TRBV5-1; len: 16; CDR3nt: TGCGCCAGCAGTCCAACCTACGGACTCCGCCCGAATGAGCAGTTCTTC; CDR3aa: CASSPTYGLRPNEQFF
j_gene: TRBJ1-2; d_gene: TRBD1; abundance: few; v_gene: TRBV9; len: 14; CDR3nt: TGTGCCAGCACCTACAGGGGGCTTCTCTATGGCTACACCTTC; CDR3aa: CASTYRGLLYGYTF
j_gene: TRBJ1-4; d_gene: -; abundance: -; v_gene: TRBV7-3; len: 17; CDR3nt: TGTGCCAGCAGCCGCGGGATCCCCTCCGCAACTAATGAAAAACTGTTTTTT; CDR3aa: CASSRGIPSATNEKLFF
j_gene: TRBJ1-3; d_gene: -; abundance: few; v_gene: TRBV28; len: 14; CDR3nt: TGTGCCAGCATTCCCCGGGGTGCCGGAAACACCATATATTTT; CDR3aa: CASIPRGAGNTIYF
j_gene: TRBJ1-1; d_gene: -; abundance: -; v_gene: TRBV19; len: 15; CDR3nt: TGTGCCAGTAGTATAACTCGGGGGGCGGACACTGAAGCTTTCTTT; CDR3aa: CASSITRGADTEAFF
j_gene: TRBJ2-7; d_gene: -; abundance: -; v_gene: TRBV7-2; len: 14; CDR3nt: TGTGCCAGCAGCTTAGGGAGGGAGAATTACGAGCAGTACTTC; CDR3aa: CASSLGRENYEQYF
j_gene: TRBJ2-2; d_gene: -; abundance: -; v_gene: TRBV5-1; len: 14; CDR3nt: TGCGCCAGCAGCTTGGCCGGCGGCACCGGGGAGCTGTTTTTT; CDR3aa: CASSLAGGTGELFF
j_gene: TRBJ2-7; d_gene: -; abundance: -; v_gene: TRBV7-2; len: 11; CDR3nt: TGTGCCAGCTCCGGGAGCGTCGAGCAGTACTTC; CDR3aa: CASSGSVEQYF
j_gene: TRBJ1-1; d_gene: -; abundance: -; v_gene: TRBV27; len: 14; CDR3nt: TGTGCCAGCAGTTTAGGGGCACGGAACACTGAAGCTTTCTTT; CDR3aa: CASSLGARNTEAFF
j_gene: TRBJ1-2; d_gene: -; abundance: few; v_gene: TRBV3-1/TRBV3-2; len: 15; CDR3nt: TGTGCCAGCAGCCACCGGGGGACTAAACTCTATGGCTACACCTTC; CDR3aa: CASSHRGTKLYGYTF
j_gene: TRBJ2-1; d_gene: -; abundance: -; v_gene: TRBV19; len: 13; CDR3nt: TGTGCCAGTAGTATAAGTGGGCGACCATCCAGGGTCTTC; CDR3aa: CASSISGRPSRVF
j_gene: TRBJ1-2; d_gene: TRBD1; abundance: -; v_gene: TRBV4-3; len: 17; CDR3nt: TGCGCCAGCAGCCAAGTAGGGGGCCGAACCATTAACTATGGCTACACCTTC; CDR3aa: CASSQVGGRTINYGYTF
j_gene: TRBJ2-2; d_gene: -; abundance: -; v_gene: TRBV12-1; len: 15; CDR3nt: TGTGCCAGCAGCTGGATAAGCGGGGACACCGGGGAGCTGTTTTTT; CDR3aa: CASSWISGDTGELFF
j_gene: TRBJ2-7; d_gene: TRBD1; abundance: -; v_gene: TRBV4-2; len: 15; CDR3nt: TGTGCCAGCAGCCAAGGGACAGGTCACAGGGACGAGCAGTACTTC; CDR3aa: CASSQGTGHRDEQYF
j_gene: TRBJ2-1; d_gene: TRBD2; abundance: -; v_gene: TRBV12-5; len: 15; CDR3nt: TGTGCTAGTGGTTCGGGACTAGCGGGAGTGCATGAGCAGTTCTTC; CDR3aa: CASGSGLAGVHEQFF
j_gene: TRBJ1-4; d_gene: -; abundance: -; v_gene: TRBV5-1; len: 14; CDR3nt: TGCGCCAGCAGCCAGGGGCCAGCTAATGAAAAACTGTTTTTT; CDR3aa: CASSQGPANEKLFF
j_gene: TRBJ2-7; d_gene: -; abundance: -; v_gene: TRBV5-1; len: 12; CDR3nt: TGCGCCAGCGGAACCGAGGTTTACGAGCAGTACTTC; CDR3aa: CASGTEVYEQYF
j_gene: TRBJ1-6; d_gene: -; abundance: once; v_gene: TRBV24-1; len: 15; CDR3nt: TGTGCCACCTATGGTGGGGGAGGGGTGAGTTCACCCCTCCACTTT; CDR3aa: CATYGGGGVSSPLHF
j_gene: TRBJ1-5; d_gene: -; abundance: -; v_gene: TRBV9; len: 15; CDR3nt: TGTGCCAGCAGCGTAGGTAGCCTCGGTAGCCAGCCCCAGCATTTT; CDR3aa: CASSVGSLGSQPQHF
j_gene: TRBJ1-1; d_gene: TRBD1; abundance: -; v_gene: TRBV19; len: 13; CDR3nt: TGTGCCAGTAGTGGAAAACAGGGGGCTGAAGCTTTCTTT; CDR3aa: CASSGKQGAEAFF
j_gene: TRBJ1-2; d_gene: TRBD1; abundance: -; v_gene: TRBV28; len: 13; CDR3nt: TGTGCCAGCAGCGATTCAGGGGGCTATGGCTACACCTTC; CDR3aa: CASSDSGGYGYTF
j_gene: TRBJ2-7; d_gene: -; abundance: -; v_gene: TRBV20-1; len: 11; CDR3nt: TGCAGTGCTAGATCGGAGGGGGAGCAGTACTTC; CDR3aa: CSARSEGEQYF
j_gene: TRBJ2-1; d_gene: -; abundance: -; v_gene: TRBV2; len: 15; CDR3nt: TGTGCCAGCAGTGAATGGGCGGGTCCGAACAATGAGCAGTTCTTC; CDR3aa: CASSEWAGPNNEQFF
j_gene: TRBJ1-2; d_gene: -; abundance: -; v_gene: TRBV6-5; len: 12; CDR3nt: TGTGCCAGCAGACAGTTTAACTATGGCTACACCTTC; CDR3aa: CASRQFNYGYTF
j_gene: TRBJ2-7; d_gene: -; abundance: -; v_gene: TRBV19; len: 16; CDR3nt: TGTGCCAGTAGTAGGTCGGGAGGACAGGGAACCTACGAGCAGTACTTC; CDR3aa: CASSRSGGQGTYEQYF
j_gene: TRBJ1-4; d_gene: -; abundance: -; v_gene: TRBV7-2; len: 14; CDR3nt: TGTGCCAGCAGCTTGGCCGCAACTAATGAAAAACTGTTTTTT; CDR3aa: CASSLAATNEKLFF
j_gene: TRBJ1-4; d_gene: TRBD1; abundance: -; v_gene: TRBV7-9; len: 15; CDR3nt: TGTGCCAGCAGCCCCCTCTGGGACAGCAATGAAAAACTGTTTTTT; CDR3aa: CASSPLWDSNEKLFF
j_gene: TRBJ1-3; d_gene: -; abundance: -; v_gene: TRBV7-9; len: 16; CDR3nt: TGTGCCAGCAGCTTAACAGCCTACCTCTCTGGAAACACCATATATTTT; CDR3aa: CASSLTAYLSGNTIYF
j_gene: TRBJ2-5; d_gene: TRBD2; abundance: -; v_gene: TRBV7-3; len: 13; CDR3nt: TGTGCCAGCAGCACCGGGGGGGGCCGGACCCAGTACTTC; CDR3aa: CASSTGGGRTQYF
j_gene: TRBJ1-3; d_gene: -; abundance: -; v_gene: TRBV28; len: 14; CDR3nt: TGTGCCAGCAGTTTGGGGGGTTATGGAAACACCATATATTTT; CDR3aa: CASSLGGYGNTIYF
j_gene: TRBJ2-3; d_gene: TRBD1; abundance: -; v_gene: TRBV25-1; len: 15; CDR3nt: TGTGCCAGCCGGCCAACAGGGGGCAAGGCAGATACGCAGTATTTT; CDR3aa: CASRPTGGKADTQYF
j_gene: TRBJ1-4; d_gene: -; abundance: -; v_gene: TRBV25-1; len: 14; CDR3nt: TGTGCCAGCAGTGAATATAATGCGAACAGAAAACTGTTTTTT; CDR3aa: CASSEYNANRKLFF
j_gene: TRBJ2-7; d_gene: TRBD1; abundance: -; v_gene: TRBV2; len: 14; CDR3nt: TGTGCCAGCAGTGAACTAGGGACAGTGAACGAGCAGTACTTC; CDR3aa: CASSELGTVNEQYF
j_gene: TRBJ2-7; d_gene: TRBD2; abundance: -; v_gene: TRBV5-5; len: 15; CDR3nt: TGTGCCAGCAGCTTGGGGGGACTAGCGGTCCGCGAGCAGTACTTC; CDR3aa: CASSLGGLAVREQYF
j_gene: TRBJ2-1; d_gene: TRBD2; abundance: -; v_gene: TRBV7-8; len: 15; CDR3nt: TGTGCCAGCAGTCTTAGCGGGGGGGCCGGGAATGAGCAGTTCTTC; CDR3aa: CASSLSGGAGNEQFF
j_gene: TRBJ1-1; d_gene: -; abundance: -; v_gene: TRBV5-1; len: 16; CDR3nt: TGCGCCAGCAGCTTGGAGTCTGGGGGAGGCAACACTGAAGCTTTCTTT; CDR3aa: CASSLESGGGNTEAFF
j_gene: TRBJ1-2; d_gene: -; abundance: -; v_gene: TRBV7-9; len: 14; CDR3nt: TGTGCCAGCAGCTTAGAGGGGGTTAACTATGGCTACACCTTC; CDR3aa: CASSLEGVNYGYTF
j_gene: TRBJ1-4; d_gene: TRBD1; abundance: once; v_gene: TRBV6-5; len: 14; CDR3nt: TGTGCCAGCAAGACAGGGACAGTCGGTGAAAAACTGTTTTTT; CDR3aa: CASKTGTVGEKLFF
j_gene: TRBJ2-3; d_gene: -; abundance: -; v_gene: TRBV21-1; len: 17; CDR3nt: TGTGCCAGCAGCCCCCATGAGGCTAGCGGGGGCACAGATACGCAGTATTTT; CDR3aa: CASSPHEASGGTDTQYF
j_gene: TRBJ1-5; d_gene: TRBD1; abundance: few; v_gene: TRBV6-6; len: 14; CDR3nt: TGTGCCAGCAGTTACGACAGGGGGTATCAGCCCCAGCATTTT; CDR3aa: CASSYDRGYQPQHF
j_gene: TRBJ2-4; d_gene: -; abundance: -; v_gene: TRBV6-5; len: 13; CDR3nt: TGTGCCAGCAGGGCGGTAGCCAAAAACATTCAGTACTTC; CDR3aa: CASRAVAKNIQYF
j_gene: TRBJ2-7; d_gene: -; abundance: -; v_gene: TRBV7-2; len: 14; CDR3nt: TGTGCCAGCAGCTTAGGGGGCACTTCCTACGAGCAGTACTTC; CDR3aa: CASSLGGTSYEQYF
j_gene: TRBJ1-5; d_gene: -; abundance: -; v_gene: TRBV19; len: 14; CDR3nt: TGTGCCAGTACCGTCCCCGGTGTTCATCAGCCCCAGCATTTT; CDR3aa: CASTVPGVHQPQHF